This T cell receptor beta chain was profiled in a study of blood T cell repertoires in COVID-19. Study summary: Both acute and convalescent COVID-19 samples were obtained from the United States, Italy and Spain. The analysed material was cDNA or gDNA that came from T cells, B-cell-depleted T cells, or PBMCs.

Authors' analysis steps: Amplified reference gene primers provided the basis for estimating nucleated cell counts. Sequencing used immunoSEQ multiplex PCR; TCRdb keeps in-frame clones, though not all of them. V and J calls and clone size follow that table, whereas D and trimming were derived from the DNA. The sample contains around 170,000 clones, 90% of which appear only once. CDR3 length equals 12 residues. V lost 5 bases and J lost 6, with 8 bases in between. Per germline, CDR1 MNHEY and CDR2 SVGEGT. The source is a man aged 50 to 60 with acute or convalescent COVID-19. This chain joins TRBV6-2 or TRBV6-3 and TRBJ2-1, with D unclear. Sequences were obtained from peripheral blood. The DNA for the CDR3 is TGTGCCAGCAGTACAGAGCCCAATGAGCAGTTCTTC. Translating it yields CASSTEPNEQFF.